One T cell receptor (beta chain) is described in this entry. Here immunoSEQ multiplex PCR was the method, and the copy in TCRdb shows in-frame clones only, minus some. The table lists roughly 320,000 clones, 85% to 90% of them singletons, with approximately 4.1% in the top ten. In terms of age and location, participants ranged from roughly 18 to 90 years and lived in about two dozen US areas. Self-reported history from a screening survey and questionnaire set each donor's cohort. The data originate from a study of blood T cell repertoires in COVID-19. Study at large: Sources were T cells, B-cell-depleted T cells, or PBMCs; the material itself was cDNA or gDNA.

V was trimmed by 6 bases and J by 4 bases, leaving 16 bases between them. The CDR3 spans 15 residues. From germline, CDR1 is MNHEY and CDR2 SVGAGI. This chain joins TRBV6-5 and TRBJ1-5; perhaps TRBD1 as D (6 bases). The sample was PBMCs or T cells enriched from blood (not recorded which). The origin of this receptor is a man under 40 who had recovered from COVID-19. CDR3 nucleotide sequence: TGTGCCAGCAGGGGTACAGGGTCCTGGAATCAGCCCCAGCATTTT. Protein sequence: CASRGTGSWNQPQHF.